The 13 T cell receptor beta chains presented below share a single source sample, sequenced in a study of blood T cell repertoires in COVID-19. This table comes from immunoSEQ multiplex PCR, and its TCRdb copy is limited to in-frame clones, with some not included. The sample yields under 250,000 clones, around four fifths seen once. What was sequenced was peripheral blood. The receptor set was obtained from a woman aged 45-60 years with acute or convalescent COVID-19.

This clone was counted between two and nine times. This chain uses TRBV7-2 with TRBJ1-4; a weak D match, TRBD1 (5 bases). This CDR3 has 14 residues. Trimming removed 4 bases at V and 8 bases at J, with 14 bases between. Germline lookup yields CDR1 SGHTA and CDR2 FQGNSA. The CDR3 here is CASSYDGRGEKLFF. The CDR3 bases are TGTGCCAGCAGCTACGACGGGAGGGGAGAAAAACTGTTTTTT.

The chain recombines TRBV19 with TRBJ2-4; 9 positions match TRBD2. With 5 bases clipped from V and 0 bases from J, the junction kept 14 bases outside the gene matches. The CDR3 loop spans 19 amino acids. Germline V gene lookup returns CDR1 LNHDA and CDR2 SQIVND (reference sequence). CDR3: CASSPFGGRAELAKNIQYF. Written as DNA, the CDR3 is TGTGCCAGTAGTCCCTTCGGCGGGAGGGCCGAACTAGCCAAAAACATTCAGTACTTC.

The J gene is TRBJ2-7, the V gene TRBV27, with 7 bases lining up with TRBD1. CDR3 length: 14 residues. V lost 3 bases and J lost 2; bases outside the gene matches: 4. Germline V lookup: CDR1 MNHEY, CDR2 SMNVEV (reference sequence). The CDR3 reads CASSFADRTYEQYF. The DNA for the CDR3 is TGTGCCAGCAGTTTCGCGGACAGGACCTACGAGCAGTACTTC.

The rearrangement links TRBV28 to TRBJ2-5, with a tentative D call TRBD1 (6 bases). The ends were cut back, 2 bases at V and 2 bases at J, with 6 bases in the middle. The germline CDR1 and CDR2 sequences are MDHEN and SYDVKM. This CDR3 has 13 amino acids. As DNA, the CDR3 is TGTGCCAGCAGTTTAGGACAGCAAGAGACCCAGTACTTC. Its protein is CASSLGQQETQYF.

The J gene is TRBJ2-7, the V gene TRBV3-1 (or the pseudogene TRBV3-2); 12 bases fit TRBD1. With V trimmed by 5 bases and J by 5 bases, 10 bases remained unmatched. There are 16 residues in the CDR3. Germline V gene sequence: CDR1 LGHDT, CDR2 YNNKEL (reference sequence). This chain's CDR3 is CASSGGGGQGAHEQYF. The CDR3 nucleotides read TGTGCCAGCAGCGGCGGCGGGGGACAGGGGGCCCACGAGCAGTACTTC.

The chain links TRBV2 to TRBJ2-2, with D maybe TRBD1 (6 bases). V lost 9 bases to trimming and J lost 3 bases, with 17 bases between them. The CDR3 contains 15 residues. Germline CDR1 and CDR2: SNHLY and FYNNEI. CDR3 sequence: CASRTDSTYTGELFF. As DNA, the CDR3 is TGTGCCAGTAGGACAGACAGTACGTACACCGGGGAGCTGTTTTTT.

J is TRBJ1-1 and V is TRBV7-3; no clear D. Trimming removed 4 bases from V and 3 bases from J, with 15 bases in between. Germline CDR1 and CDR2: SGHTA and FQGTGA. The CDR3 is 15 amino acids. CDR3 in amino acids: CASSSLPGGYTEAFF. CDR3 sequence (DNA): TGTGCCAGCAGCTCCCTTCCTGGCGGGTACACTGAAGCTTTCTTT.

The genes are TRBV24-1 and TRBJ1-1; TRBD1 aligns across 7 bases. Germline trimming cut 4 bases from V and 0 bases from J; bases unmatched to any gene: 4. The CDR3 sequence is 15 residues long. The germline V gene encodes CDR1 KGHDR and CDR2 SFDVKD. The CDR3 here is CATSESGTVNTEAFF. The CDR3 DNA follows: TGTGCCACCAGTGAGTCCGGGACAGTGAACACTGAAGCTTTCTTT.

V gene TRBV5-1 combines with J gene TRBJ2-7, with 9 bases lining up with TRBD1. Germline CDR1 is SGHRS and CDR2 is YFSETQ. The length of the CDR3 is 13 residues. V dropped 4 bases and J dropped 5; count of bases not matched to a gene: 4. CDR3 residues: CASSPGDRDEQYF. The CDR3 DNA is TGCGCCAGCAGCCCAGGGGACAGGGACGAGCAGTACTTC. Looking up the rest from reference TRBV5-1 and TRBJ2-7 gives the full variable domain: KAGVTQTPRYLIKTRGQQVTLSCSPISGHRSVSWYQQTPGQGLQFLFEYFSETQRNKGNFPGRFSGRQFSNSRSEMNVSTLELGDSALYLCASSPGDRDEQYFGPGTRLTVT.

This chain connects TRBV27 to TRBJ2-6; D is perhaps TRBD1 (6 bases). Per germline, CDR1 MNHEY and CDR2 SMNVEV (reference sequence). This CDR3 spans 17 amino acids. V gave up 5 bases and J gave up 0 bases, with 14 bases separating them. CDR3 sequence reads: CASSPGTGRSGANVLTF. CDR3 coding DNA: TGTGCCAGCAGTCCCGGAACAGGGCGCTCTGGGGCCAACGTCCTGACTTTC.

The CDR3 protein is CASSQEGLGVVTQYF. The DNA for the CDR3 is TGCGCCAGCAGCCAAGAGGGACTAGGTGTTGTTACGCAGTATTTT. This chain joins TRBV4-1 and TRBJ2-3; 8 nucleotides line up with TRBD2. The V gene end was trimmed by 0 bases and the J gene end by 8 bases; junction bases not matched to a gene: 7. The germline gives CDR1 MGHRA, CDR2 YSYEKL. The CDR3 length is 15 residues.

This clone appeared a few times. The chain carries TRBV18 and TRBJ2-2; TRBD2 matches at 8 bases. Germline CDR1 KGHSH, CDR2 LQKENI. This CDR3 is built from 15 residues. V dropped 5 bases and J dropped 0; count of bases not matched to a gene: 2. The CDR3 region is CASSAGGPNTGELFF. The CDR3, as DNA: TGTGCCAGCTCAGCGGGAGGCCCGAACACCGGGGAGCTGTTTTTT.

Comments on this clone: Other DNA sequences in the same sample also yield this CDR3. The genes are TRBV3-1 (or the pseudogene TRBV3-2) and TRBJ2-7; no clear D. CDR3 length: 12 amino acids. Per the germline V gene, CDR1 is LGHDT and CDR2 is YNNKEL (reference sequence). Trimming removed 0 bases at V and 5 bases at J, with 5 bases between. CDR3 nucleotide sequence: TGTGCCAGCAGCCAAGAGCGAAACGAGCAGTACTTC. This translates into CASSQERNEQYF.